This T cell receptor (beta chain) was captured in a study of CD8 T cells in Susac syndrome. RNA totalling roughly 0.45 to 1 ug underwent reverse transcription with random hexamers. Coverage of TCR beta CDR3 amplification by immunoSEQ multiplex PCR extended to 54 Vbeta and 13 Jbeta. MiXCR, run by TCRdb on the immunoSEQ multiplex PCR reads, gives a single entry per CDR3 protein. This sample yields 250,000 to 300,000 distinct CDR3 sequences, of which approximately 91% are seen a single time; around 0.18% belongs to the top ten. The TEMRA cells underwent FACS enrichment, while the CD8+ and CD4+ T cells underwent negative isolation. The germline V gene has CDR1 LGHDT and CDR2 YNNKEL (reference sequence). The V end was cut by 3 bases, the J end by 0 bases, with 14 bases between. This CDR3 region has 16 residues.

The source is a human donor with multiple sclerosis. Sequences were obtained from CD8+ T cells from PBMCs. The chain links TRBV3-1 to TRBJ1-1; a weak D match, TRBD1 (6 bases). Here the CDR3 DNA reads TGTGCCAGCAGCCAGGGGGTACAGGGAATGAACACTGAAGCTTTCTTT. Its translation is CASSQGVQGMNTEAFF.